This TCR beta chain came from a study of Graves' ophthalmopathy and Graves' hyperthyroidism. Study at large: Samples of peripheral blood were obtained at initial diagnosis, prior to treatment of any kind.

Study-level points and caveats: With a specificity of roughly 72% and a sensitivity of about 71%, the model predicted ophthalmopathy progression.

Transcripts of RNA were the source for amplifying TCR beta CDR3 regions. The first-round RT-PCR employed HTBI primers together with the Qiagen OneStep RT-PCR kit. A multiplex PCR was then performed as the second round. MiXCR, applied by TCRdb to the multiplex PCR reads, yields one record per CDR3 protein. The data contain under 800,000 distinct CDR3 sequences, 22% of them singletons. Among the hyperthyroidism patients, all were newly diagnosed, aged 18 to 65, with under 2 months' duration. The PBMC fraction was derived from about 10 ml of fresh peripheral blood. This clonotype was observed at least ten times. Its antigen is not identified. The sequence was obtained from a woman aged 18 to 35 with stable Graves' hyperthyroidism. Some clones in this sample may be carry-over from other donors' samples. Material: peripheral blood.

The CDR3 DNA reads TGTGCCAGCAGCCTTACCCCAGGTTTGGGCAGGATAAGCAATCAGCCCCAGCATTTT. Translation: CASSLTPGLGRISNQPQHF. The V call is TRBV28, the J call TRBJ1-5; D is uncertain. Per germline, CDR1 MDHEN and CDR2 SYDVKM. Trimming took off 6 bases at V and 1 base at J, with 25 bases between the two ends. CDR3 length: 19 residues.